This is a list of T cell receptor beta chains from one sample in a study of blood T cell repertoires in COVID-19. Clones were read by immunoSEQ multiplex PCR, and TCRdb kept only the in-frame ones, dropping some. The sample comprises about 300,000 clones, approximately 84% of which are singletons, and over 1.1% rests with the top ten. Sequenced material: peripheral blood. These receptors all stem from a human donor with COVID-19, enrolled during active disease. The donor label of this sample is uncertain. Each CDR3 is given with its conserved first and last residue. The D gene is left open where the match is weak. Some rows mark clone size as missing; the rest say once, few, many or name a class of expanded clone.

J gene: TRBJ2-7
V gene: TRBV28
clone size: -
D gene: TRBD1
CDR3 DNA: TGTGCCAGCAGTTCCGGGACAGACGAGCAGTACTTC
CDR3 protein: CASSSGTDEQYF

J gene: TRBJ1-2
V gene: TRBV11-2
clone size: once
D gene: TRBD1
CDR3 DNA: TGTGCCAGCAGCTTATCGGGAGGGGGCTCCTTTAACTATGGCTACACCTTC
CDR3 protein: CASSLSGGGSFNYGYTF

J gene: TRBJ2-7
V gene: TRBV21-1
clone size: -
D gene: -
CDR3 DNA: TGTGCCAGCATCTCGAAAGGACTAGCGGGAGACGAGCAGTACTTC
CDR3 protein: CASISKGLAGDEQYF

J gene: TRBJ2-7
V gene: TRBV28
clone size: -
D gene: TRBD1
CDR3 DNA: TGTGCCAGCAGGGGGACAGGGGTGCACGAGCAGTACTTC
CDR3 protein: CASRGTGVHEQYF

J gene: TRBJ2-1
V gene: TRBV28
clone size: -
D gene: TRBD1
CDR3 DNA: TGTGCCAGCAGCCTCCCGGGACAGGGGTACAATGAGCAGTTCTTC
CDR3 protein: CASSLPGQGYNEQFF

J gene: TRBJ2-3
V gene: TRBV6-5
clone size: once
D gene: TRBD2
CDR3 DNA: TGTGCCAGCATTATACTAGCGGGAGGGTCAGATACGCAGTATTTT
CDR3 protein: CASIILAGGSDTQYF

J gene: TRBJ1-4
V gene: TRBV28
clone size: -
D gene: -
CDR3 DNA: TGTGCCAGCAGACAAACTCCGGAGAATGAAAAACTGTTTTTT
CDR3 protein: CASRQTPENEKLFF

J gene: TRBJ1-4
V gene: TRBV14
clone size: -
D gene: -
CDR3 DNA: TGTGCCAGCAGCCAAGAAGCCGGGGAGAGTGAAAAACTGTTTTTT
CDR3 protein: CASSQEAGESEKLFF

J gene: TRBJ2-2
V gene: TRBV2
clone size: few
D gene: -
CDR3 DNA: TGTGCCAGCAATATGGGGCAGGGGGGCACCGGGGAGCTGTTTTTT
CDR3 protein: CASNMGQGGTGELFF

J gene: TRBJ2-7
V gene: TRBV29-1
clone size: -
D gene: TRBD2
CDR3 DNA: TGCAGCGCTACTAGCGGAGCGCCCTACGAGCAGTACTTC
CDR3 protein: CSATSGAPYEQYF

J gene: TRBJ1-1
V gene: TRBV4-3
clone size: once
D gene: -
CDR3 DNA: TGCGCCAGCAGCCCGGGGGGACCCGATGAAGCTTTCTTT
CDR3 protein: CASSPGGPDEAFF

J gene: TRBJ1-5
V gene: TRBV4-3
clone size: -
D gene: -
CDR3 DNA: TGCGCCAGCAGCCAAGACACGGGGTTTTGGCCCCAGCATTTT
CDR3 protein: CASSQDTGFWPQHF

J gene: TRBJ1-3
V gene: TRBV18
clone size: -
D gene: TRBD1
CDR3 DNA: TGTGCCAGCTACTCAACCCCCTCTATTATGGACAGGGGGTCTGGAAACACCATATATTTT
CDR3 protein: CASYSTPSIMDRGSGNTIYF